The present T cell receptor beta chain was sequenced within a study of identical twins. Study-level points and caveats: Cross-sectional statistics underpinned the conclusions; the same donors were not followed.

TCRdb re-analysed the 5' RACE reads in MiXCR, keeping a single row per CDR3 protein. Among approximately 700,000 distinct CDR3 sequences listed, around 5.7% were seen once. This clonotype occurred many times. The antigen is not known. The sample taken for sequencing was naive T cells sorted from blood. The receptor was derived from a young man in good health.

The DNA for the CDR3 is TGTGCCAGCAGTTCCTCTGTGGTATTCAGTGAGCAGTTCTTC. The encoded protein is CASSSSVVFSEQFF. The genes are TRBV6-5 and TRBJ2-1; D ambiguous. This CDR3 is built from 14 residues. V shed 4 bases and J shed 9 bases, with 16 bases lying between them. The germline CDR1 and CDR2 sequences are MNHEY and SVGAGI.